The 20 T cell receptor beta chains below were found in one sample sequenced in a study of T cells in Graves' hyperthyroidism and ophthalmopathy. RNA transcripts provided the source from which TCR beta CDR3 regions were amplified. RT-PCR in the first round (using the HTBI primer set) targeted the TCR CDR3. TCRdb re-called the multiplex PCR reads with MiXCR, one entry per CDR3 protein. The table includes 700,000 or so distinct CDR3 sequences, over 15% detected once. The sequenced sample consisted of blood. The origin of the receptors is a man aged 18 to 30 with Graves' hyperthyroidism.

Comment on this clonotype: Possible read error: a much larger clone is one base away. This chain joins TRBV7-3 and TRBJ2-1; the D gene could be TRBD1 or TRBD2 (5 bases each). Germline CDR1 reads SGHTA; CDR2 reads FQGTGA. The CDR3 covers 13 residues. Trimming pared 6 bases from V and 8 bases from J, leaving 14 bases between. The CDR3 DNA is TGTGCCAGCAGTCTTTTGTGGGACGATGAGCAGTTCTTC. Encoded protein: CASSLLWDDEQFF.

The CDR3 nucleotides are TGTGCCAGCAGTAACCGGAGACGCACAGATACGCAGTATTTT. Encoded protein: CASSNRRRTDTQYF. The rearrangement joins TRBV6-1 to TRBJ2-3; no clear D gene. V was pared by 5 bases and J by 1 base, with 10 bases between. Germline V gives CDR1 MNHNS, CDR2 SASEGT. This CDR3 has 14 residues.

The genes are TRBV25-1 and TRBJ2-5, with D possibly TRBD1 on 6 matching bases. CDR1 MGHDK and CDR2 SYGVNS come from the germline V gene. Between the trimmed V and J ends, which lost 1 base and 4 bases, there was a span of 10 bases. The length of the CDR3 is 14 residues. CDR3 region: CASSESTGIETQYF. The DNA of the CDR3 is TGTGCCAGCAGTGAATCCACAGGGATAGAGACCCAGTACTTC.

This clonotype was detected only a few times. CDR3 in amino acids: CSAPGPGSNQPQHF. The CDR3 coding sequence is TGCAGTGCGCCGGGGCCCGGTAGCAATCAGCCCCAGCATTTT. The chain joins TRBV20-1 to TRBJ1-5, with a possible D match to TRBD1 (5 bases). V lost 6 bases, J lost 0 bases, and 12 bases lay in between. This CDR3 region has 14 residues. CDR1 and CDR2 (germline): DFQATT, SNEGSKA (reference sequence).

This clonotype was observed at least ten times. The CDR3 region is CASSSPRSSYEQYF. The CDR3 nucleotides are TGTGCCAGCAGCTCGCCCAGGAGCTCCTACGAGCAGTACTTC. The rearrangement links TRBV7-9 to TRBJ2-7; D is ambiguous. Germline V gene data show CDR1 as SEHNR and CDR2 as FQNEAQ (reference sequence). V dropped 4 bases and J dropped 0 bases, with 10 bases sitting between them. The CDR3 extends over 14 amino acids.

This chain joins TRBV29-1 and TRBJ1-3, with D unresolved. Trimming stripped 7 bases from V and 0 bases from J, with 13 bases between. The length of the CDR3 is 14 residues. Germline CDR1 reads SQVTM; CDR2 reads ANQGSEA. CDR3 residues: CSAEIAGSGNTIYF. CDR3 in DNA: TGCAGCGCAGAGATCGCAGGCTCTGGAAACACCATATATTTT.

This clonotype was observed many times. The genes are TRBV7-3 and TRBJ2-3, with 13 bases that match TRBD2. The germline gives CDR1 SGHTA, CDR2 FQGTGA. J gave up 5 bases and V 5 bases, and 7 bases lay outside the gene matches. CDR3 length: 16 residues. The CDR3 is CASSRGTSGTQDTQYF. The DNA for the CDR3 is TGTGCCAGCAGCCGCGGGACTAGCGGGACCCAAGATACGCAGTATTTT.

In the case of this clonotype: One base away lies a much larger clone, so this may be a sequencing read error. The chain combines TRBV15 with TRBJ2-3; no clear D. Trimming removed 1 base from V and 7 bases from J, with 9 bases in between. The CDR3 totals 13 residues. Per the germline V gene, CDR1 is LNHNV and CDR2 is YYDKDF (reference sequence). CDR3 in DNA: TGTGCCACCAGCAGAGGCAAGGAAAATACGCAGTATTTT. Encoded protein: CATSRGKENTQYF.

This clonotype occurred many times. This rearrangement joins TRBV6-5 to TRBJ1-1, with D uncertain. The germline V and J ends were trimmed by 0 bases and 4 bases, with 18 bases remaining between them. This CDR3 is built from 17 residues. Germline values: CDR1 MNHEY, CDR2 SVGAGI. The CDR3 sequence is CASSYSILDGGSTEAFF. The CDR3 region has the DNA TGTGCCAGCAGTTACTCGATACTCGATGGAGGGAGCACTGAAGCTTTCTTT.

This clonotype was seen many times. The J gene is TRBJ2-3, the V gene TRBV2; 14 bases fit TRBD2. Trimming cost V 4 bases and J 1 base; bases outside gene matches: 1. Germline CDR1 and CDR2: SNHLY and FYNNEI. The CDR3 loop spans 16 amino acids. The CDR3 DNA is TGTGCCAGCAGTGGGGGACTAGCGGGAGGCACAGATACGCAGTATTTT. Translation: CASSGGLAGGTDTQYF.

This clonotype was detected only a few times. This chain joins TRBV11-2 and TRBJ1-2, with 10 bases that match TRBD1. The germline gives CDR1 SGHAT, CDR2 FQNNGV. The ends lost 9 bases at V and 3 bases at J; junction bases unmatched: 1. This CDR3 is 12 amino acids long. The CDR3 region is CASGQGDYGYTF. CDR3 nucleotide sequence: TGTGCCAGTGGACAGGGGGACTATGGCTACACCTTC.

In its sample, this clonotype was seen many times. This chain links TRBV7-3 with TRBJ1-1, with TRBD1 as a possible D gene (5 bases). V was clipped by 4 bases and J by 0 bases, with 9 bases between them. The V gene's germline CDR1 is SGHTA and CDR2 FQGTGA. The CDR3 extends over 14 amino acids. CDR3 in DNA: TGTGCCAGCAGCTCGGGACCCATGAACACTGAAGCTTTCTTT. This encodes CASSSGPMNTEAFF.

The sample holds a few counts of this clonotype. V and J are TRBV3-1 and TRBJ2-5; 9 bases are a match to TRBD1. This CDR3 has 18 amino acids. Germline loops: CDR1 LGHDT, CDR2 YNNKEL (reference sequence). With 0 bases clipped from V and 1 base from J, the junction kept 9 bases outside the gene matches. CDR3 sequence reads: CASSQEPSGTGFQETQYF. The CDR3 DNA is TGTGCCAGCAGCCAAGAGCCTTCCGGGACAGGGTTCCAAGAGACCCAGTACTTC.

This clonotype was counted between two and nine times. This sequence joins TRBV27 and TRBJ2-1, with 7 bases matching TRBD1. Germline trimming cut 2 bases from V and 9 bases from J; bases unmatched to any gene: 7. The CDR3 contains 14 residues. In germline, CDR1 is MNHEY, CDR2 SMNVEV (reference sequence). The CDR3 region is CASSLGQVGSEQFF. CDR3 DNA: TGTGCCAGCAGTTTAGGACAGGTCGGTAGTGAGCAGTTCTTC.

This clonotype was counted many times. The chain carries TRBV20-1 and TRBJ2-7, with a tentative D call TRBD2 (5 bases). The V end lost 0 bases, the J end lost 0 bases, and 12 bases lay between the germline ends. The V gene's germline CDR1 is DFQATT and CDR2 SNEGSKA (reference sequence). CDR3 length: 15 residues. Here the CDR3 reads CSARDISGSSYEQYF. CDR3 coding DNA: TGCAGTGCTAGAGATATAAGCGGTAGCTCCTACGAGCAGTACTTC.

This rearrangement joins TRBV20-1 to TRBJ2-5; perhaps TRBD1 as D (6 bases). V was pared by 3 bases and J by 5 bases, with 16 bases between. The CDR3 consists of 14 residues. CDR1 and CDR2 from the germline V gene are DFQATT and SNEGSKA (reference sequence). CDR3 region: CSASSFTGLETQYF. The CDR3 region has the DNA TGCAGTGCTAGTAGCTTTACAGGGTTGGAGACCCAGTACTTC.

This clonotype was seen at least ten times. V is TRBV3-1 and J is TRBJ2-7; TRBD2 matches at 7 bases. Germline CDR1 LGHDT, CDR2 YNNKEL (reference sequence). V lost 0 bases and J lost 7; bases outside the gene matches: 15. This CDR3 has 17 residues. Written as DNA, the CDR3 is TGTGCCAGCAGCCAAGATTGGCTAGCGGTCCCCCTAAGGGAGCAGTACTTC. Translated, it gives CASSQDWLAVPLREQYF.

This chain joins TRBV2 and TRBJ2-2, with unresolved D. V was shortened by 5 bases and J by 5 bases, with 12 bases between the two germline ends. Germline loops: CDR1 SNHLY, CDR2 FYNNEI. This CDR3 has 14 amino acids. The CDR3 reads CASSKVEITGELFF. For the CDR3, the DNA is TGTGCCAGCAGTAAAGTTGAAATAACCGGGGAGCTGTTTTTT. The full variable domain, completed using reference TRBV2 and TRBJ2-2, is EPEVTQTPSHQVTQMGQEVILRCVPISNHLYFYWYRQILGQKVEFLVSFYNNEISEKSEIFDDQFSVERPDGSNFTLKIRSTKLEDSAMYFCASSKVEITGELFFGEGSRLTVL.

At least ten counts were recorded for this clonotype. The chain recombines TRBV7-2 with TRBJ2-5, with D unresolved. The ends were cut back, 5 bases at V and 1 base at J, with 11 bases in the middle. Germline CDR1 SGHTA, CDR2 FQGNSA. The CDR3 is 14 residues long. CDR3 region: CASSPTRTQETQYF. CDR3 bases: TGTGCCAGCAGCCCAACCCGAACCCAAGAGACCCAGTACTTC. Full variable domain (remainder filled in from reference TRBV7-2 and TRBJ2-5): GAGVSQSPSNKVTEKGKDVELRCDPISGHTALYWYRQSLGQGLEFLIYFQGNSAPDKSGLPSDRFSAERTGGSVSTLTIQRTQQEDSAVYLCASSPTRTQETQYFGPGTRLLVL.

This chain connects TRBV4-1 to TRBJ2-1, with D unresolved. CDR1 and CDR2 from the germline V gene are MGHRA and YSYEKL. V was trimmed by 4 bases and J by 4 bases, leaving 14 bases between them. This CDR3 is 15 amino acids long. DNA for the CDR3: TGCGCCAGCAGCCCCCTCTTGAACGGTTACAATGAGCAGTTCTTC. Its protein product is CASSPLLNGYNEQFF.